This T cell receptor (beta chain) appears in the sequencing data of a study of shared clonotypes between healthy human individuals (dated by TCRdb to about 2020). A note on the overall study: Two women and three men aged 18 to 49 years were included in the cohort. For each donor, CD4 naive and CD4 memory were each given three plates, CD8 naive was given two plates, and CD8 memory was given one plate. To estimate repertoire size and how much clonotype sharing occurs between individuals, the study deeply sequenced the blood TCR repertoires of about 5 healthy adults. To increase sequencing depth and limit assay-specific biases, TCR repertoire library preparation and sequencing were carried out by different laboratories using diverse techniques. Leukapheresis yielded between about 0.94 and 10 billion PBMCs per donor. The full study reports these points: Pairwise subsampling indicated that sequencing depth was expected to affect the degree of clonotype sharing among donors. Even with the large sequencing depth, rarefaction of the sorted-subset datasets indicated that sequencing was incomplete. Because the study included a small number of donors, the genetic and exposure-history diversity represented was limited. Only blood was sampled, and tissue TCR repertoires likely differ from those in blood. Naive subsets generally had larger estimated clonotype richness than memory subsets did. When four donors were compared, the shared fraction of clonotypes was 5% to 6.5% for naive CD4, roughly 3.3% for naive CD8, roughly 2.3% for memory CD4, and roughly 0.4% for memory CD8. Clonotypes shared by all four sorted-subset donors showed higher generation probabilities than non-shared clonotypes.

Using the deep immunoSEQ assay, TCR CDR3 regions were amplified from genomic DNA by multiplex PCR. For each cell subset, the extracted genomic DNA was distributed evenly across all wells of several immunoSEQ 96-well plates, and each plate served as one replicate. For sorted subsets, each replicate PCR was loaded with roughly 190 ng genomic DNA, equivalent to 25,000 to 30,000 T cell genomes. Purified libraries were measured with a Qubit 3.0 fluorometer, size-checked on a Bioanalyzer 2100, and measured again with the KAPA Library Quantification kit. Every immunoSEQ 96-well plate was sequenced on a dedicated single-read 150-cycle Illumina NextSeq 550 flow cell. The study's own analysis went as follows. Because only junctional sequences without quality scores were contained in the immunoSEQ output, filtering matching that applied to full-length reads could not be performed. To assign V/J genes and CDR3, sequences were annotated using PyIR, a Python wrapper for IgBLAST v1.9, with IMGT germline references. Reads were filtered out if the reads had weak V/J assignments (E-value above 1e-6), no CDR3, stop codons, out-of-frame junctions, or ambiguous translated residues. A V3J clonotype was defined by an identical inferred V gene, J gene, and CDR3 amino acid sequence. Percentage overlap between repertoires was calculated by dividing the number of shared unique clonotypes by the size of the smaller repertoire. Richness of each repertoire was evaluated using RTK rarefaction, the Chao1 estimator, and Recon v2.1 estimates of unobserved clonotypes. OLGA was used to compute generation probabilities for all TCRbeta clonotypes that the gDNA method yielded from a handful of donors. The source is immuneACCESS, and TCRdb retained only in-frame sequences with V and J called. Part of the clones is not carried over; for the studies checked, unresolved V genes explain less than half of this, and the remainder is unexplained. V and J calls and clone size are as listed in that table; D and trimming were resolved from the DNA. In all, the sample holds 330,000 or so clones, and about 74% of those were seen once. Of the sample, 10% falls within the top ten clones.

A word on this clone: Its specific antigen is unknown. A read error may account for a junction end that differs from germline.

The CDR3, from cysteine to phenylalanine, totals 16 residues. The entry retains the CDR3 DNA only, 48 bases that are in frame from base 1. Per the germline V gene (reference sequence), SSHAT is the CDR1 and FNYEAQ is the CDR2. The donors were healthy, HIV-negative adults with no recently reported acute infections or vaccinations. All donors were Caucasian adults living in Nashville, Tennessee, USA. Magnetic negative selection was used to enrich CD4+ T cells, after which naive cells were positively selected on CD45RA and the negative fraction became the memory subset. Blood was obtained by leukapheresis, after which PBMCs were separated by Ficoll-Histopaque density gradient centrifugation and cryopreserved in liquid nitrogen vapor phase. Purity and quantity of every magnetically sorted T cell population were checked by analytical flow cytometry. Each sorted fraction had its genomic DNA isolated and then quantified by UV absorbance on a Nanodrop 2000c.

Recombination linked TRBV7-7 to TRBJ2-1; 11 bases in the middle match TRBD2. Sequenced material: memory CD4+ T cells sorted from blood. The cell subset or site label here, explained by the study, means: CD45RA-negative fraction. This receptor was identified in a man under 40 in good health. At the DNA level, the sequence is TGTGCTAGCAGTCTGGGACTAGCGGCTCCATACAATGAGCAGTTCTTC. Its product reads: CASSLGLAAPYNEQFF.